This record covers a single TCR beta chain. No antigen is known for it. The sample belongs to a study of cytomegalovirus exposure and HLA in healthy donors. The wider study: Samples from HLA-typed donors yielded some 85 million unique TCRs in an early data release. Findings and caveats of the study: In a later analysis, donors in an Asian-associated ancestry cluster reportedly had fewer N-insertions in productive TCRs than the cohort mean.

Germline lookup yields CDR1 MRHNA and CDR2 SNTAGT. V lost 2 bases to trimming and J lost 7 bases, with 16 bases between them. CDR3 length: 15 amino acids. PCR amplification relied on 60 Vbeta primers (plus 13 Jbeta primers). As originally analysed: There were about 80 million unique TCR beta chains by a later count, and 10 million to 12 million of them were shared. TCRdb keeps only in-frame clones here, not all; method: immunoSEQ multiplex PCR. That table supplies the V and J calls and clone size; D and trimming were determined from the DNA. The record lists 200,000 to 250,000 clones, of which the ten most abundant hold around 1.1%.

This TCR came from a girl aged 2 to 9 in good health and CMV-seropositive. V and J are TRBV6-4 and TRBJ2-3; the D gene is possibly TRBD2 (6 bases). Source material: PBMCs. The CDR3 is CASSDGSRGPHTQYF. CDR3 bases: TGTGCCAGCAGTGACGGATCGCGGGGTCCACATACGCAGTATTTT.